Below, one TCR beta chain is given with its context. CDR1 and CDR2 (germline): SNHLY, FYNNEI. Trimming shortened V by 8 bases and J by 4 bases, and 9 bases separated the two germline ends. The CDR3 covers 13 residues. These data belong to a study of T cells in Graves' hyperthyroidism and ophthalmopathy. What was amplified from RNA transcripts were TCR beta CDR3 regions. Carried out on the TCR CDR3, a first-round RT-PCR used the HTBI primer set. Via MiXCR, TCRdb re-called the multiplex PCR reads, giving one row per CDR3 protein. This table holds approximately 870,000 distinct CDR3 sequences, around 39% found once. Graves' hyperthyroidism was deemed stable given no ophthalmopathy progression within 18 months. Newly diagnosed hyperthyroidism patients aged 18 to 65 years had disease lasting under 2 months. Those patients with uncontrolled infection, other autoimmune disease, pregnancy or lactation were excluded. From 10 ml of fresh peripheral blood, PBMCs were isolated.

This chain joins TRBV2 and TRBJ1-6; no firm D call. The TCR sequence derives from a man younger than 35 with Graves' hyperthyroidism. Input material: blood. The CDR3 reads CASPSEYNSPLHF. Written as DNA, the CDR3 is TGTGCCAGCCCGTCGGAATATAATTCACCCCTCCACTTT.